This T cell receptor (beta chain) was documented in a study of blood T cells in healthy people across ages. About this clonotype itself: The antigen is unknown.

CDR3 length equals 12 residues. Germline V gene data show CDR1 as PRHDT and CDR2 as FYEKMQ (reference sequence). V trimming: 5 bases; J trimming: 5 bases; junction bases outside the gene matches: 2. Study results and caveats: The lack of PBMC sorting stopped any conclusive naive versus antigen-experienced comparison. TCR beta diversity was tightly associated with the proportion of naive T cells.

Using a J-beta primer mix together with a sample-barcoded 5' primer, a second PCR was run for roughly 6 to 12 cycles. Every molecule of cDNA carried a tag from a template-switch adaptor with 12 random nucleotides. TCRdb re-called the 5' RACE reads through MiXCR, storing one row per CDR3 protein. The sample lists approximately 1.5 million distinct CDR3 sequences; approximately 32% were seen once. Caucasian, healthy and from Russia, the donors were aged between about 6 and 90. The V and J genes are TRBV13 and TRBJ2-5; 7 bases fit TRBD2. The TCR comes from a woman in her twenties or thirties in good health. The sequencing sample was made of blood. This CDR3 is CASSGLVETQYF. DNA for the CDR3: TGTGCCAGCAGCGGACTAGTGGAGACCCAGTACTTC.